The clone carrying this TCR beta chain was recorded at least ten times. Its antigen is not identified. The junction departs from the called germline gene at one end, perhaps through a read error. Fresh peripheral blood, under 13 ml, was the source of the PBMCs. The CDR3 totals 15 residues. Germline values: CDR1 SGHAT, CDR2 FQNNGV. These data originate in a study of T cells in Graves' hyperthyroidism and ophthalmopathy. Study observations and caveats: Most thyroid-expanded clonotypes above 0.001 were also found in blood. The model's output predicted ophthalmopathy at a median of 6.5 months prior to onset.

Template material for amplifying TCR beta CDR3 regions consisted of RNA transcripts. The HTBI primer set was used in a first-round RT-PCR of the TCR CDR3. TCRdb redid the calling of the multiplex PCR reads with MiXCR, one entry per CDR3 protein. The sample includes hundreds of thousands of distinct CDR3 sequences, around 22% of them seen just once. Sequenced sample: blood. This chain links TRBV11-2 with TRBJ2-1; perhaps TRBD2 as D (6 bases). This receptor was taken from a man under 40 with Graves' ophthalmopathy. The CDR3 region is CASSLAAPPYNEQFF. DNA of the CDR3: TGTGCCAGCAGTTTAGCGGCCCCCCCCTACAATGAGCAGTTCTTC. The full variable domain, in which reference TRBV11-2 and TRBJ2-1 provide the parts outside the CDR3, is EAGVAQSPRYKIIEKRQSVAFWCNPISGHATLYWYQQILGQGPKLLIQFQNNGVVDDSQLPKDRFSAERLKGVDSTLKIQPAKLEDSAVYLCASSLAAPPYNEQFFGPGTRLTVL.